This T cell receptor beta chain was recovered during a study of regulatory T cells in long-lasting Graves disease. General study results and limits: Newly diagnosed patients had higher TCR diversity than persistent Graves' patients did.

This clonotype was seen more than once but under ten times. The antigen is unknown. Libraries of TCR beta came from iRepertoire HTBI primers plus Arm-PCR of CDR3 regions. TCRdb re-derived calls from the multiplex PCR reads in MiXCR, one entry per CDR3 protein. This table has about 450,000 distinct CDR3 sequences, about 16% appearing once. Germline CDR1 is LNHNV and CDR2 is YYDKDF (reference sequence). V was trimmed by 6 bases and J by 0 bases, leaving 16 bases between them. The CDR3 is 16 amino acids. Time point noted: newly diagnosed GD, antithyroid drugs for less than 3 months. Following extraction of RNA from PBMCs, that RNA was used to make the TCR library. A peripheral blood sample, 7 to 9 milliliters in volume, was drawn into EDTA tubes. The data were also submitted as part of a second study, on T cells in Graves' hyperthyroidism and ophthalmopathy.

The starting material was peripheral blood mononuclear cells (PBMCs), obtained at new diagnosis, from a patient treated with antithyroid drugs. The rearrangement joins TRBV15 to TRBJ2-3, with D maybe TRBD1 (6 bases). The origin of this receptor is a woman between 25 and 40 years old with Graves disease. CDR3 nucleotides: TGTGCCACCAGTTCCCTCAGGGGCCCTAGCACAGATACGCAGTATTTT. This encodes CATSSLRGPSTDTQYF.